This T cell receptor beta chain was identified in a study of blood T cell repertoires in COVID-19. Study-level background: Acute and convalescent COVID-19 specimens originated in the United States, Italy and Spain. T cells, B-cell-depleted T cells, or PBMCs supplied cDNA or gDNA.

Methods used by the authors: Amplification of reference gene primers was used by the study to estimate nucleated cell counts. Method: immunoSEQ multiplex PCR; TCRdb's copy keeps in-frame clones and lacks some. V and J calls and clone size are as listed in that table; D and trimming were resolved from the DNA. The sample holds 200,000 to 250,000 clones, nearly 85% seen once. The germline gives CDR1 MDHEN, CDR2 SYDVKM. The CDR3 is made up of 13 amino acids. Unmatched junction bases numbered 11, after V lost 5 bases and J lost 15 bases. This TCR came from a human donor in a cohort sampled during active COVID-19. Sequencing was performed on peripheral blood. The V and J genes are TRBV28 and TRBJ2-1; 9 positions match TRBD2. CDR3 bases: TGTGCCAGCAGTGCCGTGAGCGGGAGGACACCGTTCTTC. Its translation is CASSAVSGRTPFF.